Below, one TCR beta chain is given with its context. What it binds is unknown. This table comes from immunoSEQ multiplex PCR, and its TCRdb copy is limited to in-frame clones, with some not included. The sample records 150,000 to 180,000 clones, around 89% being singletons. These data belong to a study of T cell responses to AZD1222 COVID-19 vaccine. CDR1 is SGHVS, CDR2 FNYEAQ, per germline. CDR3 length: 13 amino acids. The ends lost 5 bases at V and 4 bases at J; junction bases unmatched: 2. General study findings and limits: None of the repertoires were sampled until the peak T cell response had passed.

The V and J genes are TRBV7-6 and TRBJ2-1; 7 bases are a match to TRBD2. The material sequenced was peripheral blood, taken on day 0 of AZD1222 vaccination. The TCR comes from an adult in good health. CDR3 bases: TGTGCCAGCAGCCCCGGGGGGTACAATGAGCAGTTCTTC. Translated: CASSPGGYNEQFF.